These 30 T cell receptor beta chains came from one sample sequenced in a study of cytomegalovirus exposure and HLA in healthy donors. The study ran its PCR with 60 Vbeta and 13 Jbeta primers. Clones were read by immunoSEQ multiplex PCR, and TCRdb kept only the in-frame ones, dropping some. The data include about 200,000 clones; the top ten clones carry 5.5% to 7.5%. Sequences were obtained from PBMCs. Source of these receptors: a young man in good health and CMV-seronegative.

The rearrangement joins TRBV7-2 to TRBJ2-4; 9 bases line up with TRBD2. The germline V gene has CDR1 SGHTA and CDR2 FQGNSA. The V and J ends lost 6 bases and 5 bases, in that order; junction bases with no gene match: 8. The CDR3 consists of 15 residues. CDR3 region: CASRFNERGENIQYF. The CDR3 DNA follows: TGTGCCAGCAGATTTAATGAGCGGGGGGAAAACATTCAGTACTTC.

In DNA, the CDR3 is TGTGCCTGGTCGGGACAGGGGTTCGATCAGCCCCAGCATTTT. Translated: CAWSGQGFDQPQHF. V is TRBV30 and J is TRBJ1-5; 10 bases fit TRBD1. Germline values: CDR1 GTSNPN, CDR2 SVGIG (reference sequence). The junction had 6 bases not matched to a gene; V was cut back by 5 bases and J by 5 bases. There are 14 residues in the CDR3. Supplemented by reference TRBV30 and TRBJ1-5, the full variable domain reads SQTIHQWPATLVQPVGSPLSLECTVEGTSNPNLYWYRQAAGRGLQLLFYSVGIGQISSEVPQNLSASRPQDRQFILSSKKLLLSDSGFYLCAWSGQGFDQPQHFGDGTRLSIL.

J is TRBJ2-7 and V is TRBV6-5; 9 nucleotides agree with TRBD1. The CDR3 runs to 14 residues. Trimming at V came to 2 bases and at J to 4 bases, leaving 3 bases not matched to a gene. Germline CDR1 MNHEY, CDR2 SVGAGI. CDR3 loop: CASSYGTGYYEQYF. The DNA for the CDR3 is TGTGCCAGCAGTTACGGGACAGGGTATTACGAGCAGTACTTC.

This rearrangement joins TRBV27 to TRBJ1-1; the match to TRBD1 covers 9 bases. Trimming cost V 6 bases and J 1 base; bases outside gene matches: 9. Germline CDR1 MNHEY, CDR2 SMNVEV (reference sequence). The CDR3 sequence is 16 residues long. In DNA form, the CDR3 reads TGTGCCAGCAGCTCTCCCCGGGACAGGGAGAACACTGAAGCTTTCTTT. Translated: CASSSPRDRENTEAFF.

This chain links TRBV11-2 with TRBJ1-4; possibly TRBD1 for D (5 bases). There are 16 residues in the CDR3. V lost 5 bases, J lost 7 bases, and 20 bases lay in between. Germline V gives CDR1 SGHAT, CDR2 FQNNGV. The CDR3 DNA follows: TGTGCCAGCAGCAAGCGGACGGCATCGGGGGGTGAAAAACTGTTTTTT. Its protein is CASSKRTASGGEKLFF.

The chain joins TRBV2 to TRBJ2-2; 9 bases are shared with TRBD1. Looked up from germline, CDR1 is SNHLY and CDR2 is FYNNEI. The CDR3 has 14 amino acids. V trimming: 10 bases; J trimming: 5 bases; junction bases outside the gene matches: 8. CDR3 protein: CATSQGAITGELFF. CDR3 DNA sequence: TGTGCCACCTCACAGGGGGCGATTACCGGGGAGCTGTTTTTT.

Written as DNA, the CDR3 is TGTGCCAGCAGTCCCGTCGGACTAGCGGGAGCTGAGCAGTTCTTC. Its translation: CASSPVGLAGAEQFF. The chain combines TRBV27 with TRBJ2-1, with 13 bases lining up with TRBD2. Losses at the gene ends were 5 bases for V and 9 bases for J; bases not matched to a gene: 7. The CDR3 contains 15 residues. Germline CDR1 MNHEY, CDR2 SMNVEV (reference sequence).

The gene calls are TRBV5-1 and TRBJ2-7; 8 bases align to TRBD1. The J call may be wrong; the DNA end is better matched by TRBJ2-5. In germline, CDR1 is SGHRS, CDR2 YFSETQ. The CDR3 has 14 amino acids. The CDR3 is CASSLGQGPGTQYF. CDR3 DNA sequence: TGCGCCAGCAGCTTGGGACAGGGGCCTGGGACCCAGTACTTC.

The chain has TRBV7-6 and TRBJ2-2, with 8 bases that match TRBD2. Trimming at V came to 2 bases and at J to 4 bases, leaving 9 bases not matched to a gene. Germline CDR1 is SGHVS and CDR2 is FNYEAQ. The CDR3 length is 17 residues. The CDR3 spells CASSLPGLASATGELFF. CDR3 bases: TGTGCCAGCAGCTTACCAGGACTAGCTTCCGCCACCGGGGAGCTGTTTTTT.

V gene TRBV6-1 combines with J gene TRBJ1-2, with TRBD1 identical over 9 bases. The CDR3 loop spans 15 amino acids. The junction had 10 bases not matched to a gene; V was cut back by 7 bases and J by 4 bases. In germline, CDR1 is MNHNS, CDR2 SASEGT. The DNA for the CDR3 is TGTGCCAGCAAACACCGGGACAGGGTCAGCTATGGCTACACCTTC. Amino acids: CASKHRDRVSYGYTF.

The chain has TRBV6-1 and TRBJ1-4, with a possible D match to TRBD1 (5 bases). CDR1 is MNHNS, CDR2 SASEGT, per germline. The CDR3 extends over 13 amino acids. The V and J ends lost 8 bases and 6 bases respectively, with 13 bases between them. CDR3 in DNA: TGTGCCAGCGGGGAGGGGACGCATGAAAAACTGTTTTTT. It translates to CASGEGTHEKLFF.

The genes are TRBV5-6 and TRBJ2-2, with a tentative D call TRBD2 (6 bases). The CDR3 spans 16 residues. Deletions cut 4 bases from V and 6 bases from J, with 19 bases between. Germline V lookup: CDR1 SGHDT, CDR2 YYEEEE. The CDR3 sequence: CASSLGEAWNSGELFF. In DNA, the CDR3 is TGTGCCAGCAGCCTGGGGGAGGCCTGGAATTCCGGGGAGCTGTTTTTT.

The V and J genes are TRBV5-5 and TRBJ2-5; D is possibly TRBD1 (5 bases). V lost 7 bases, J lost 1 base, and 8 bases lay in between. The CDR3 loop spans 12 amino acids. Per the germline V gene, CDR1 is SGHKS and CDR2 is YYEKEE (reference sequence). The CDR3 nucleotides read TGTGCCAGCCCCCAGGGCCAAGAGACCCAGTACTTC. Translated: CASPQGQETQYF.

V and J are TRBV4-1 and TRBJ2-2; the match to TRBD1 covers 7 bases. V shed 3 bases and J 3 bases; nucleotides not matched to a gene: 7. There are 16 residues in the CDR3. From germline, CDR1 is MGHRA and CDR2 YSYEKL. The CDR3 loop reads CASSHLTGLYTGELFF. In DNA form, the CDR3 reads TGCGCCAGCAGCCACCTGACAGGGCTGTACACCGGGGAGCTGTTTTTT.

CDR3 sequence: CATSREVPGTGAYEQYF. CDR3 sequence (DNA): TGTGCCACCAGCAGAGAGGTTCCCGGGACAGGAGCCTACGAGCAGTACTTC. This sequence joins TRBV15 and TRBJ2-7; 8 nucleotides align to TRBD1. The length of the CDR3 is 17 residues. The germline V gene has CDR1 LNHNV and CDR2 YYDKDF (reference sequence). The V gene end was trimmed by 0 bases and the J gene end by 2 bases; junction bases not matched to a gene: 9.

The rearrangement links TRBV6-1 to TRBJ1-5, with 7 bases aligning to TRBD1. With V trimmed by 1 base and J by 7 bases, 4 bases remained unmatched. This CDR3 is built from 14 residues. CDR1 and CDR2 (germline): MNHNS, SASEGT. Here the CDR3 reads CASSEGTGAQPQHF. The CDR3 DNA follows: TGTGCCAGCAGTGAAGGTACAGGGGCGCAGCCCCAGCATTTT.

The J gene is TRBJ1-2, the V gene TRBV9, with TRBD1 identical over 9 bases. The ends lost 4 bases at V and 3 bases at J; junction bases unmatched: 7. In germline, CDR1 is SGDLS, CDR2 YYNGEE. CDR3 length: 15 amino acids. CDR3 DNA: TGTGCCAGCAGCCTAGGGACAGGGTTCGACTATGGCTACACCTTC. Encoded protein: CASSLGTGFDYGYTF.

CDR3 coding DNA: TGTGCCAGCAGCCTAGGGGTACAGTATAATTCACCCCTCCACTTT. Its protein is CASSLGVQYNSPLHF. The J gene is TRBJ1-6, the V gene TRBV7-2, with D possibly TRBD1 on 5 matching bases. This CDR3 comprises 15 residues. The ends were cut back, 5 bases at V and 4 bases at J, with 12 bases in the middle. Germline V gene data show CDR1 as SGHTA and CDR2 as FQGNSA.

The chain joins TRBV6-5 to TRBJ2-4, with 7 bases matching TRBD1. Germline V CDR1 and CDR2: MNHEY, SVGAGI. The CDR3 runs 16 residues. Trimming at V came to 4 bases and at J to 2 bases, leaving 8 bases not matched to a gene. The CDR3 DNA reads as TGTGCCAGCAGTTCCGTCAAGGGGGCATCCAAAAACATTCAGTACTTC. This codes for CASSSVKGASKNIQYF.

The CDR3 loop is CASSLDKSSYNEQFF. The CDR3 DNA reads TGTGCCAGCAGCTTAGATAAGTCTAGCTACAATGAGCAGTTCTTC. The chain is built from TRBV11-3 and TRBJ2-1; D not resolved. There are 15 residues in the CDR3. V shed 0 bases and J shed 3 bases, with 9 bases lying between them. The germline gives CDR1 SGHNT, CDR2 YENEEA.

The chain links TRBV28 to TRBJ1-1, with 7 nucleotides matching TRBD1. Germline CDR1 and CDR2: MDHEN and SYDVKM. V was clipped by 7 bases and J by 7 bases; unmatched bases: 6. The CDR3 extends over 12 amino acids. CDR3 sequence (DNA): TGTGCCAGCACCTGGGGACAGTTTGAAGCTTTCTTT. Translation: CASTWGQFEAFF.

The gene calls are TRBV7-8 and TRBJ2-5; 7 nucleotides match TRBD1. The J call may not be correct, given that the DNA end is closer to TRBJ2-7. This CDR3 spans 14 amino acids. The germline gives CDR1 SGHVS, CDR2 FQNEAQ. The CDR3 DNA reads as TGTGCCAGCAGCCCCCGGACAGGTTCCTACGAGCAGTACTTC. As protein: CASSPRTGSYEQYF.

The rearrangement links TRBV1 to TRBJ2-1; TRBD2 is the table's D call and was not checked against the DNA. TRBV1 is a pseudogene. This CDR3 has 17 amino acids. CDR3 amino acids: CTSPLGGRPSSYNEQFF. The CDR3, as DNA: TGCACCAGTCCGCTGGGGGGACGCCCGAGCTCCTACAATGAGCAGTTCTTC.

This chain links TRBV6-5 with TRBJ1-1; no reliable D call. Germline CDR1 is MNHEY and CDR2 is SVGAGI. There are 13 residues in the CDR3. V lost 6 bases and J lost 3, with 11 bases in between. The CDR3 region is CASRTGRDTEAFF. Here the CDR3 DNA reads TGTGCCAGCAGAACCGGGAGGGACACTGAAGCTTTCTTT.

The V and J genes are TRBV14 and TRBJ1-1; D unresolved. Trimming took off 2 bases at V and 10 bases at J, with 14 bases between the two ends. The V gene's germline CDR1 is SGHDN and CDR2 FVKESK. CDR3 length: 13 amino acids. CDR3 sequence: CASSQLVGEGAFF. The CDR3 coding sequence is TGTGCCAGCAGCCAATTGGTAGGAGAGGGAGCTTTCTTT.

In DNA form, the CDR3 reads TGTGCCACCAGCAGAGATGCTGCAGGGGATTTTGGAAACACCATATATTTT. Encoded protein: CATSRDAAGDFGNTIYF. This rearrangement joins TRBV15 to TRBJ1-3, with D perhaps matching TRBD1 (6 bases). The germline CDR1 and CDR2 sequences are LNHNV and YYDKDF (reference sequence). This CDR3 is 17 amino acids long. The germline V and J ends were trimmed by 0 bases and 3 bases, with 15 bases remaining between them.

This chain connects TRBV7-9 to TRBJ1-2, with D perhaps matching TRBD1 (6 bases). Germline CDR1 is SEHNR and CDR2 is FQNEAQ (reference sequence). The CDR3 spans 14 residues. V shed 6 bases and J shed 4 bases, with 15 bases lying between them. The CDR3 DNA is TGTGCCAGCAGACAGGGCGGAAATAGCTATGGCTACACCTTC. It encodes CASRQGGNSYGYTF.

The V gene is TRBV19, the J gene TRBJ1-5, with 7 nucleotides matching TRBD1. The CDR3 has 15 residues. Germline V gives CDR1 LNHDA, CDR2 SQIVND (reference sequence). V gave up 2 bases and J gave up 6 bases; unmatched junction bases: 7. Written as DNA, the CDR3 is TGTGCCAGTAGTATATTTGAGGGGGCGCGTCAGCCCCAGCATTTT. Translation: CASSIFEGARQPQHF.

This chain links TRBV5-1 with TRBJ1-6; D is perhaps TRBD1 (6 bases). Germline V gene sequence: CDR1 SGHRS, CDR2 YFSETQ. CDR3 length equals 14 residues. The ends were cut back, 3 bases at V and 9 bases at J, with 13 bases in the middle. The CDR3 DNA sequence: TGCGCCAGCAGCTCTGACAGGCAGACTTCACCCCTCCACTTT. It is translated as CASSSDRQTSPLHF. Complete variable domain (other parts from reference TRBV5-1 and TRBJ1-6): KAGVTQTPRYLIKTRGQQVTLSCSPISGHRSVSWYQQTPGQGLQFLFEYFSETQRNKGNFPGRFSGRQFSNSRSEMNVSTLELGDSALYLCASSSDRQTSPLHFGNGTRLTVT.

The V call is TRBV30, the J call TRBJ1-4, with TRBD1 matching 7 bases. V gave up 3 bases and J gave up 7 bases; unmatched junction bases: 11. Per germline, CDR1 GTSNPN and CDR2 SVGIG (reference sequence). The CDR3 consists of 15 residues. The CDR3 DNA reads as TGTGCCTGGAGCCAGCCGACAGGGAAGGGTGAAAAACTGTTTTTT. It codes for CAWSQPTGKGEKLFF.